Below are 3 T cell receptor beta chains sequenced from a single sample in a study of cytomegalovirus exposure and HLA in healthy donors. Use of 60 Vbeta and 13 Jbeta primers characterized the PCR. Using immunoSEQ multiplex PCR, the repertoire was profiled, and TCRdb retains in-frame clones only, with some absent. The data show 150,000 to 200,000 clones, roughly 82% seen once. The sequenced sample was PBMCs. All receptors come from a man aged 40-50 years in good health and CMV-seronegative.

The rearrangement uses TRBV4-3 and TRBJ2-3; 12 bases match TRBD2. Germline V gene data show CDR1 as LGHNA and CDR2 as YSLEER. This CDR3 spans 19 amino acids. Trimming took 0 bases from V and 2 from J; bases not matched to a gene: 9. The CDR3 loop reads CASSQELSSGRGATDTQYF. The CDR3 nucleotides are TGCGCCAGCAGCCAAGAGCTGTCTAGCGGGAGGGGGGCCACAGATACGCAGTATTTT.

V and J are TRBV7-2 and TRBJ2-2; the D gene is possibly TRBD1 (5 bases). V lost 2 bases, J lost 1 base, and 8 bases lay in between. The germline CDR1 and CDR2 sequences are SGHTA and FQGNSA. This CDR3 spans 15 amino acids. CDR3 sequence reads: CASSLTGVNTGELFF. DNA for the CDR3: TGTGCCAGCAGCTTAACAGGAGTGAACACCGGGGAGCTGTTTTTT.

This chain joins TRBV28 and TRBJ1-2, with D unclear. The germline V gene encodes CDR1 MDHEN and CDR2 SYDVKM. V lost 4 bases to trimming and J lost 7 bases, with 22 bases between them. The CDR3 has 16 residues. The CDR3, as DNA: TGTGCCAGCAGTTCGGCCGGGTCCGGGAGGGATAGTGGCTACACCTTC. Residues: CASSSAGSGRDSGYTF.